This T cell receptor (beta chain) was found in a study of OX40 agonist ivuxolimab in advanced cancers. Whole-study context: An anti-OX40 (CD134) antibody with agonistic activity, ivuxolimab, was administered to patients.

For this clone: The antigen is undetermined.

The study's findings and limits: Mean expanded clone counts were higher in CD8+ than CD4+ T cells.

The CDR3 is 15 amino acids. Looked up from germline, CDR1 is SGHVS and CDR2 is FNYEAQ. V dropped 5 bases and J dropped 6 bases, with 20 bases sitting between them. Some clones are missing from TCRdb's copy, which holds only in-frame ones; the method was immunoSEQ multiplex PCR. The sample contains about 80,000 clones, roughly 90% of which appear only once. Specimen: CD4+ or CD8+ T cells sorted from blood, collected in a trial of the OX40 agonist ivuxolimab. V usage is TRBV7-6 and J usage is TRBJ2-7, with D perhaps TRBD2 (5 bases). The TCR was taken from an adult with an advanced solid tumor such as melanoma, head and neck, liver or kidney cancer. The CDR3 nucleotides are TGTGCCAGCAGCCCGCGAGGGCCGATGGTCTTCGAGCAGTACTTC. Protein: CASSPRGPMVFEQYF. Using reference TRBV7-6 and TRBJ2-7 for the parts outside the CDR3, the full variable domain is GAGVSQSPRYKVTKRGQDVALRCDPISGHVSLYWYRQALGQGPEFLTYFNYEAQQDKSGLPNDRFSAERPEGSISTLTIQRTEQRDSAMYRCASSPRGPMVFEQYFGPGTRLTVT.